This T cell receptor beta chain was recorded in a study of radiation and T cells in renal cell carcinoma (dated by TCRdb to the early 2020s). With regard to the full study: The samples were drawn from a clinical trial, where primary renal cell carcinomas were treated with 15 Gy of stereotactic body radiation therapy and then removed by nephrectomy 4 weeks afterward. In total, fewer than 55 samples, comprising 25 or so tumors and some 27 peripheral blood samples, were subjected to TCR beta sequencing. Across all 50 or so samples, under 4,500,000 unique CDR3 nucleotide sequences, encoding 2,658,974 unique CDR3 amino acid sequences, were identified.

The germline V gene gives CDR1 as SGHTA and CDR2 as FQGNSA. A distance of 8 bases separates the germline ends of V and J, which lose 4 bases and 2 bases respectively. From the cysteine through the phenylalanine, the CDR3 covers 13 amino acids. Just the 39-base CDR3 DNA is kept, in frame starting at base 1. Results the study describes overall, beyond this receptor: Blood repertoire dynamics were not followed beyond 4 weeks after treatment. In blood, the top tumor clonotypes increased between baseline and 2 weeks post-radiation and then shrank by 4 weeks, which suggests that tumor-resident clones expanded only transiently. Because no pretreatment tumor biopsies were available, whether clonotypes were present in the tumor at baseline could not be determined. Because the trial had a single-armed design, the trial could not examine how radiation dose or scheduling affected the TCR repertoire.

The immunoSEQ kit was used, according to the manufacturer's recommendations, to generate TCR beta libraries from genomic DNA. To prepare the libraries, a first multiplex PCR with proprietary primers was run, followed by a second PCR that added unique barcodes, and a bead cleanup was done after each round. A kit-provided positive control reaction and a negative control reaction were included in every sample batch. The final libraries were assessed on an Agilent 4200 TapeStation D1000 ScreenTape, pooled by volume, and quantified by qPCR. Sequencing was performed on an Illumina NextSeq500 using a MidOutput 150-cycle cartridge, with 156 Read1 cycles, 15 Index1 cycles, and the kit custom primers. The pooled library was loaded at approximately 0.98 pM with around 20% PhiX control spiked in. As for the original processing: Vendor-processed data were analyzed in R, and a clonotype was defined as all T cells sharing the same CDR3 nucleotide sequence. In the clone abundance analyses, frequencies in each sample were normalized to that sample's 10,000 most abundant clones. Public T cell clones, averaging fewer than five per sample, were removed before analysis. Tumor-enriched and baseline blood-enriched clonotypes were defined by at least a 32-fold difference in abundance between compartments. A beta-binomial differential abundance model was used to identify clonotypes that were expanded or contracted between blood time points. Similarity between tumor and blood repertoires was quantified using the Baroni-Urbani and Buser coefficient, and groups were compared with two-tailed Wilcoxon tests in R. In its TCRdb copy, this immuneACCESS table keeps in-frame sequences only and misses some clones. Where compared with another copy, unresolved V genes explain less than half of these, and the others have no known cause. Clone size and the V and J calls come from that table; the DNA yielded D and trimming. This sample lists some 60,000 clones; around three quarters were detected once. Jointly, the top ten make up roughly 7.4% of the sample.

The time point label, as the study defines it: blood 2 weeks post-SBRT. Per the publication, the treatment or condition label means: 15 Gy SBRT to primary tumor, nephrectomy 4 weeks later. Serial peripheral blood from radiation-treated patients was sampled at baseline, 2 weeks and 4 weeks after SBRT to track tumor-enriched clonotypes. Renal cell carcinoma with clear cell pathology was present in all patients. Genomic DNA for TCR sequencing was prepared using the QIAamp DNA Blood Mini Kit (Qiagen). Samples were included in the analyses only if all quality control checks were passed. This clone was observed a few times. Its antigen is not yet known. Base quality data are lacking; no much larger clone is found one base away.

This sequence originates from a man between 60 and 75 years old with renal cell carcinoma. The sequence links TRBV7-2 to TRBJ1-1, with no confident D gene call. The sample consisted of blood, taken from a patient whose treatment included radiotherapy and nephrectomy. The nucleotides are TGTGCCAGCAGCTGGTACATCAACACTGAAGCTTTCTTT. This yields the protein CASSWYINTEAFF.